This paragraph reports one T cell receptor (beta chain). Purified naive CD4+ T cells were depleted of CD25+ Tregs. TCRdb fed the 5' RACE reads into MiXCR, producing one record per CDR3 protein. Of about 54,000 distinct CDR3 sequences listed, approximately 17% were seen once; the top ten hold approximately 2.5%. V shed 0 bases, J shed 4 bases, and the junction held 2 bases outside the gene matches. The CDR3 is 14 amino acids. Germline V gives CDR1 LGHDT, CDR2 YNNKEL (reference sequence). The sample consisted of naive CD4+ T cells sorted from blood. The subset here: naive CD4+ T cells, CD4+CD45RA+CD25-. The chain carries TRBV3-1 and TRBJ1-1, with 7 bases that match TRBD1. The source is a female donor with breast cancer. The CDR3 DNA reads as TGTGCCAGCAGCCAAGAAACAGGGGCCACTGAAGCTTTCTTT. Translation gives CASSQETGATEAFF.